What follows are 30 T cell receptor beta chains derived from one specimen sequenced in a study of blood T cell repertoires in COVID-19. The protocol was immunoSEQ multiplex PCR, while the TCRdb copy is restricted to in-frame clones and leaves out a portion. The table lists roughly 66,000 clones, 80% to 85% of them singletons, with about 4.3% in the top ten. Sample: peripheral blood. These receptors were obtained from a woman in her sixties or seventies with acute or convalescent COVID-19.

DNA of the CDR3: TGCGCCAGCTCGCAAGCGGGTCAATCCTACAATGAGCAGTTCTTC. As protein: CASSQAGQSYNEQFF. The chain uses TRBV5-1 and TRBJ2-1, with a tentative D call TRBD2 (6 bases). V lost 7 bases to trimming and J lost 1 base, with 15 bases between them. CDR1 SGHRS and CDR2 YFSETQ come from the germline V gene. This CDR3 has 15 residues.

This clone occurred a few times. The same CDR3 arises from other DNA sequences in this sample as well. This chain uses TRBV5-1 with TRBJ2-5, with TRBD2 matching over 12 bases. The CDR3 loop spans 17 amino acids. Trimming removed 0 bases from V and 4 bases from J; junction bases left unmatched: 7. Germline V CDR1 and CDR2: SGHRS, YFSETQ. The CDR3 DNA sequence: TGCGCCAGCAGCTTGGGTTCTAGCGGGGGGGCAGGAGAGACCCAGTACTTC. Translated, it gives CASSLGSSGGAGETQYF.

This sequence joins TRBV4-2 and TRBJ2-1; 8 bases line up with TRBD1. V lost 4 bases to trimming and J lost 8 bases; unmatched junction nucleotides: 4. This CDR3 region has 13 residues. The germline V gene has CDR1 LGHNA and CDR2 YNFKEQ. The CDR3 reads CASSPTGADEQFF. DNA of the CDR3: TGTGCCAGCAGCCCGACAGGGGCGGATGAGCAGTTCTTC.

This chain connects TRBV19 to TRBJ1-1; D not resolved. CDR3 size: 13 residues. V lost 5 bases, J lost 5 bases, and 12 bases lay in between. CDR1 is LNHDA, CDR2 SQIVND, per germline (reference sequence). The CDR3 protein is CASSPEGGTEAFF. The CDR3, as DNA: TGTGCCAGTAGTCCGGAGGGAGGGACTGAAGCTTTCTTT.

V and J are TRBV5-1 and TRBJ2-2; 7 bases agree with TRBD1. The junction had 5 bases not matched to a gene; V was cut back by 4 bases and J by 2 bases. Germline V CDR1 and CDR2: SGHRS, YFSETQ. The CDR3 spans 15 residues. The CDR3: CASSPGQLNTGELFF. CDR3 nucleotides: TGCGCCAGCAGCCCGGGACAGCTTAACACCGGGGAGCTGTTTTTT.

CDR3 in DNA: TGTGCCAGCATGCAGACAGGGCGCACCTACGAGCAGTACTTC. It translates to CASMQTGRTYEQYF. The chain links TRBV6-5 to TRBJ2-7, with 7 bases aligning to TRBD1. Germline CDR1 reads MNHEY; CDR2 reads SVGAGI. This CDR3 has 14 amino acids. V trimming: 7 bases; J trimming: 2 bases; junction bases outside the gene matches: 8.

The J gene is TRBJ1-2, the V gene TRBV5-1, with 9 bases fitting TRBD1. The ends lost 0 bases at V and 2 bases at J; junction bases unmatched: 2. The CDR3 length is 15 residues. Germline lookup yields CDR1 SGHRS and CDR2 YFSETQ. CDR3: CASSLGDRVNYGYTF. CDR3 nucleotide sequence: TGCGCCAGCAGCTTGGGGGACAGGGTAAACTATGGCTACACCTTC.

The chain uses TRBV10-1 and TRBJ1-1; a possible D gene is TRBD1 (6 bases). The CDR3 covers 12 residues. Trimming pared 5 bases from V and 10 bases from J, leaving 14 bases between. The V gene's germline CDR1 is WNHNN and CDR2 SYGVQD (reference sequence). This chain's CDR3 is CASSRGQSGAFF. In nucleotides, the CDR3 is TGCGCCAGCAGTCGAGGACAGTCTGGAGCTTTCTTT.

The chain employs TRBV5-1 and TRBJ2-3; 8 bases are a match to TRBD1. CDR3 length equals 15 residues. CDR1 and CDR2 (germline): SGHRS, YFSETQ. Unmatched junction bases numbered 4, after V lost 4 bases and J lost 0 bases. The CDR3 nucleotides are TGCGCCAGCAGCCGACAGGGGAGAAGCACAGATACGCAGTATTTT. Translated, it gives CASSRQGRSTDTQYF.

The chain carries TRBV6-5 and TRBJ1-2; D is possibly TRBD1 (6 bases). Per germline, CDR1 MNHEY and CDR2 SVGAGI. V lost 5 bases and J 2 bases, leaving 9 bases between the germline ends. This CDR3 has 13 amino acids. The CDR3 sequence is CASSPQGNYGYTF. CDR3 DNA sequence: TGTGCCAGCAGTCCACAGGGAAACTATGGCTACACCTTC.

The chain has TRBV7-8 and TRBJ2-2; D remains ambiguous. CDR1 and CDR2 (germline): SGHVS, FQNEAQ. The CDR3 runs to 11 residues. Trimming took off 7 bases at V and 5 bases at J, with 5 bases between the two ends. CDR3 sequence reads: CASILTGELFF. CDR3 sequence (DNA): TGTGCCAGCATATTAACCGGGGAGCTGTTTTTT. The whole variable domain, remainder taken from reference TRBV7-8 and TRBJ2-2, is GAGVSQSPRYKVAKRGQDVALRCDPISGHVSLFWYQQALGQGPEFLTYFQNEAQLDKSGLPSDRFFAERPEGSVSTLKIQRTQQEDSAVYLCASILTGELFFGEGSRLTVL.

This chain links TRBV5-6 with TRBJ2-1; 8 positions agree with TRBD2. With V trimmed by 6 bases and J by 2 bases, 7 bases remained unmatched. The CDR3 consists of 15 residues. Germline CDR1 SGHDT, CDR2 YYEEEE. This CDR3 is CASKLGSGAYNEQFF. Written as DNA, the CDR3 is TGTGCCAGCAAGTTGGGTAGCGGGGCCTACAATGAGCAGTTCTTC.

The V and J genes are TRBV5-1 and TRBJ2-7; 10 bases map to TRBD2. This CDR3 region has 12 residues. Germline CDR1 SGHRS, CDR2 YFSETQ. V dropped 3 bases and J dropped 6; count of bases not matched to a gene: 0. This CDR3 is CASSSSGSEQYF. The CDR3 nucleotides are TGCGCCAGCAGCTCTAGCGGGAGCGAGCAGTACTTC.

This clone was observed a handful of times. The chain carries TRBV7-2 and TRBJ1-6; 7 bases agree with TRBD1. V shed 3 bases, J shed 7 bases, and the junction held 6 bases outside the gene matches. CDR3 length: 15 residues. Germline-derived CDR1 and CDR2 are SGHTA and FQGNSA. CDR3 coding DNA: TGTGCCAGCAGCTTCTCGGGACAGATAAATTCACCCCTCCACTTT. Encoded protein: CASSFSGQINSPLHF.

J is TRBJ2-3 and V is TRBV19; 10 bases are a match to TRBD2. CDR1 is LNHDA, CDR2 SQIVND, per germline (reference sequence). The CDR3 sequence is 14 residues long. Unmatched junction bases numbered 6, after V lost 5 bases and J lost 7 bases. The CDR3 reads CASSLTSGANTQYF. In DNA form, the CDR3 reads TGTGCCAGTAGTCTCACTAGCGGGGCCAATACGCAGTATTTT.

CDR3 residues: CASSWTGNNQPQHF. In nucleotides, the CDR3 is TGTGCCAGCAGCTGGACAGGGAACAATCAGCCCCAGCATTTT. The rearrangement joins TRBV5-6 to TRBJ1-5; TRBD1 aligns across 8 bases. The length of the CDR3 is 14 residues. Trimming took 3 bases from V and 3 from J; bases not matched to a gene: 2. Germline CDR1 reads SGHDT; CDR2 reads YYEEEE.

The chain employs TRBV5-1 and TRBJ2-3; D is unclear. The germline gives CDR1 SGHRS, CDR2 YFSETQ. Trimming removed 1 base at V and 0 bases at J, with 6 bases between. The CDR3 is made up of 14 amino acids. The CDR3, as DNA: TGCGCCAGCAGCTTGTTCGAGAGCACAGATACGCAGTATTTT. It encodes CASSLFESTDTQYF.

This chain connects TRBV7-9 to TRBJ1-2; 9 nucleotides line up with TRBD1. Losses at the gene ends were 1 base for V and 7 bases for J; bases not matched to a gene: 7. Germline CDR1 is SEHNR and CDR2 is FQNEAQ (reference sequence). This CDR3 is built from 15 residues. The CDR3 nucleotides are TGTGCCAGCAGCTTAGAAGGGACAGGGACGGTTGGCTACACCTTC. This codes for CASSLEGTGTVGYTF.

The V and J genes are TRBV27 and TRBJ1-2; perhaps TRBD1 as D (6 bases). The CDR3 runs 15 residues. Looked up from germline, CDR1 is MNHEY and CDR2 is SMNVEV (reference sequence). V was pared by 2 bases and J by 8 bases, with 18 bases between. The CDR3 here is CASSLVEGGGKGYTF. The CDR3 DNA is TGTGCCAGCAGTTTAGTAGAGGGGGGGGGAAAAGGCTACACCTTC.

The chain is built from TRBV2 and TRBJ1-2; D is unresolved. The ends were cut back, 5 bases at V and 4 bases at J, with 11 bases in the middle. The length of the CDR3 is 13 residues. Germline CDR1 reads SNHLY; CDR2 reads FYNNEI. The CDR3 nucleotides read TGTGCCAGCAGTTCCCAGGTCGGCTATGGCTACACCTTC. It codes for CASSSQVGYGYTF.

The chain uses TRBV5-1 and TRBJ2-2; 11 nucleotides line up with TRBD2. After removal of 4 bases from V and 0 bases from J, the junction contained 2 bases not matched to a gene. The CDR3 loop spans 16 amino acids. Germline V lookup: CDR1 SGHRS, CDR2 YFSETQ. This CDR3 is CASSVTSGANTGELFF. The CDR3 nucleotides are TGCGCCAGCAGCGTGACTAGCGGGGCGAACACCGGGGAGCTGTTTTTT.

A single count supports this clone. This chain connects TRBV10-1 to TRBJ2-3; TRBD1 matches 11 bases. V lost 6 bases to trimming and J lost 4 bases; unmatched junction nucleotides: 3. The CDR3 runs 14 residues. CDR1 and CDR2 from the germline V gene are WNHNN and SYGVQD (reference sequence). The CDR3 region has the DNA TGCGCCAGCAGCTGGACAGGGGGCTCAGATACGCAGTATTTT. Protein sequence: CASSWTGGSDTQYF.

DNA of the CDR3: TGTGCCAGTGGCCAGGGTTGGTATGGCTACACCTTC. Translating gives CASGQGWYGYTF. The rearrangement joins TRBV19 to TRBJ1-2, with D maybe TRBD1 (5 bases). Trimming shortened V by 8 bases and J by 5 bases, and 12 bases separated the two germline ends. CDR3 length: 12 amino acids. The germline CDR1 and CDR2 sequences are LNHDA and SQIVND (reference sequence).

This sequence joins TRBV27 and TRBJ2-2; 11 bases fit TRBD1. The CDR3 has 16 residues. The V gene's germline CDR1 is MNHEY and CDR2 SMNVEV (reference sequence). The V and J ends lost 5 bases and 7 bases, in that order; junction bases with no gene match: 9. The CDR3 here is CASSRRDRGFVGELFF. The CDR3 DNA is TGTGCCAGCAGTCGACGGGACAGGGGGTTCGTCGGGGAGCTGTTTTTT.

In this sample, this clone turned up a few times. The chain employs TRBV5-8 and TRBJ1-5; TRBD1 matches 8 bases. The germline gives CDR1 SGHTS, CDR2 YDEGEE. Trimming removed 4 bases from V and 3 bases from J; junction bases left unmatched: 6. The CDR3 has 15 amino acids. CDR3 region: CASSQGQGDNQPQHF. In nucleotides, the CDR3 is TGTGCCAGCAGCCAAGGACAGGGTGACAATCAGCCCCAGCATTTT.

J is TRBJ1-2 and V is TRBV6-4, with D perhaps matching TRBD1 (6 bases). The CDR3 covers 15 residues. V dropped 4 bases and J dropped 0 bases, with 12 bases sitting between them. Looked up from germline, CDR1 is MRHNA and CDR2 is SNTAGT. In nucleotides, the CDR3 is TGTGCCAGCAGTGTTACAGGGACCTCTAACTATGGCTACACCTTC. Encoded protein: CASSVTGTSNYGYTF.

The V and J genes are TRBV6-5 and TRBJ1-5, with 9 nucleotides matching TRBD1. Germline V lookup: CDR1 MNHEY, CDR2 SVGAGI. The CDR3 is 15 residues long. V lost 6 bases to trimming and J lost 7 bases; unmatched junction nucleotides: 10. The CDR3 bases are TGTGCCAGCAGCTTTGACAGGGGGGGAGGGCAGCCCCAGCATTTT. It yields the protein CASSFDRGGGQPQHF.

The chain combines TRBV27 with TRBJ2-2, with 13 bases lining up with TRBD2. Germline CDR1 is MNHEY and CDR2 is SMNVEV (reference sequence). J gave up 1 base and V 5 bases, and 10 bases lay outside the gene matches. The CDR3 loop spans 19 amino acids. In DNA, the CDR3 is TGTGCCAGCAGTCTTTCCAGACTAGCGGGGGGCCTGAACACCGGGGAGCTGTTTTTT. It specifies CASSLSRLAGGLNTGELFF.

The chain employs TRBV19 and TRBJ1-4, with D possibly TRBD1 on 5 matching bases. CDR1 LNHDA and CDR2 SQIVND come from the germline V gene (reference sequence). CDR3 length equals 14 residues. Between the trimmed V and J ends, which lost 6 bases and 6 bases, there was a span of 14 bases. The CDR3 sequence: CASRGTLAHEKLFF. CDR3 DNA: TGTGCCAGTAGGGGGACTCTCGCTCATGAAAAACTGTTTTTT.

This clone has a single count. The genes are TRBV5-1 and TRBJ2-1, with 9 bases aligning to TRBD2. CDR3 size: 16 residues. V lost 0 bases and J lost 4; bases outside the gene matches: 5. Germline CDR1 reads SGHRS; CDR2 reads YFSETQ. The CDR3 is CASSLAPSGGYNEQFF. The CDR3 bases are TGCGCCAGCAGCTTGGCCCCCAGCGGGGGGTACAATGAGCAGTTCTTC. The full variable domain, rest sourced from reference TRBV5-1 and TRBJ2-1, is KAGVTQTPRYLIKTRGQQVTLSCSPISGHRSVSWYQQTPGQGLQFLFEYFSETQRNKGNFPGRFSGRQFSNSRSEMNVSTLELGDSALYLCASSLAPSGGYNEQFFGPGTRLTVL.